This T cell receptor (beta chain) was observed in a study of blood T cell repertoires in COVID-19. Study-wide background: Donors in the United States, Italy and Spain gave samples during acute or convalescent COVID-19. PBMCs, B-cell-depleted T cells, or T cells provided the cDNA or gDNA that made up the material.

Original handling: Reference gene primers were amplified, and this amplification served to estimate nucleated cell counts. The data were produced by immunoSEQ multiplex PCR, yet TCRdb's version contains in-frame clones alone and is incomplete. Clonal size and the V and J genes are those of that table, whereas D and trimming came from the DNA. The data show about 90,000 clones, approximately 89% seen once. Material for sequencing was peripheral blood. The TCR sequence derives from a human donor in a cohort sampled during active COVID-19.

The CDR3 sequence: CASSQVGRALTDTQYF. The CDR3 nucleotides read TGCGCCAGCAGCCAAGTAGGCAGGGCCCTCACAGATACGCAGTATTTT. This chain connects TRBV4-1 to TRBJ2-3, with D possibly TRBD1 on 5 matching bases. In germline, CDR1 is MGHRA, CDR2 YSYEKL. The CDR3 sequence is 16 residues long. V lost 1 base to trimming and J lost 2 bases, with 13 bases between them.